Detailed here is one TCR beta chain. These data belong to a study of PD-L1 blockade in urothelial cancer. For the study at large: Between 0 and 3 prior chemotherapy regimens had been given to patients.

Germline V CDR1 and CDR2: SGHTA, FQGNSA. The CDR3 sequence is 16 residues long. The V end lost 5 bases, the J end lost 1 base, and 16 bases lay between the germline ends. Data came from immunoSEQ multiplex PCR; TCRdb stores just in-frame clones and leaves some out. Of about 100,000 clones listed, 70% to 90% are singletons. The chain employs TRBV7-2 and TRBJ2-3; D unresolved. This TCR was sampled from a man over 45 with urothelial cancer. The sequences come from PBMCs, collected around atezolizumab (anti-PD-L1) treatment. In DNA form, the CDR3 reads TGTGCCAGCAGCCCCGCCGGAGCCCTTCGCACAGATACGCAGTATTTT. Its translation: CASSPAGALRTDTQYF.